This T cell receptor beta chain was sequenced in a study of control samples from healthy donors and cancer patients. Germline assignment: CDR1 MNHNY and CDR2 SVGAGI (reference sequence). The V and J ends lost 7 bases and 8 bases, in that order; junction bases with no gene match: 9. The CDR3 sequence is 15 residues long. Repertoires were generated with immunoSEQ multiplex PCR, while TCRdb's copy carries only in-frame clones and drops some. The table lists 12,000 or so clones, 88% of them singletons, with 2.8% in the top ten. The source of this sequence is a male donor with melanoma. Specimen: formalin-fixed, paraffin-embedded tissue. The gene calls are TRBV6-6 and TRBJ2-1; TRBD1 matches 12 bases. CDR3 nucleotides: TGTGCCAGCACCATTACCGGGACAGGGGGCTATGAGCAGTTCTTC. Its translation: CASTITGTGGYEQFF.